This T cell receptor beta chain was identified in a study of blood T cell repertoires in COVID-19. Study background: COVID-19 samples collected from the United States, Italy and Spain covered acute and convalescent phases. The analysed material was cDNA or gDNA that came from T cells, B-cell-depleted T cells, or PBMCs.

This clone appeared a single time. The authors' processing: The authors estimated nucleated cell counts from reference gene primer amplification. Assay used: immunoSEQ multiplex PCR; TCRdb lists only in-frame clones, some missing. V, J and clone size are those of that table, while D and trimming were read from the DNA. In the table there are about 190,000 clones, 78% of which are singletons. Trimming took 2 bases from V and 7 from J, leaving 17 bases between them. Looked up from germline, CDR1 is ENHRY and CDR2 is SYGVKD. The CDR3 length is 15 residues. The genes are TRBV10-3 and TRBJ2-5; D is possibly TRBD2 (5 bases). Source material: peripheral blood. This receptor was taken from a woman aged 80 or older with active or convalescent COVID-19. The CDR3 protein is CAISEPLGGRGTQYF. CDR3 DNA: TGTGCCATCAGTGAGCCCTTGGGTGGCCGGGGGACCCAGTACTTC.